The source of this T cell receptor beta chain is a study of blood T cell repertoires in COVID-19. Background on the study: Whether acute or convalescent, the COVID-19 samples came from the United States, Italy and Spain.

Source study methods: Reference gene primer amplification gave estimated nucleated cell counts. Libraries were prepared by immunoSEQ multiplex PCR; TCRdb keeps only in-frame clonotypes and omits some of them. From that table come the V and J calls and clone size; the DNA was used to work out D and trimming. This sample has about 170,000 clones, with almost 85% found just once. Sequences were obtained from peripheral blood. This receptor was taken from a man aged 18 to 35 with active or convalescent COVID-19.

The DNA for the CDR3 is TGTGCCAGCAGTCGGGGACTAGCGGGAGTGGGGGTGAATGAGCAGTTCTTC. Translating it yields CASSRGLAGVGVNEQFF. V gene TRBV6-2 or TRBV6-3 combines with J gene TRBJ2-1; 14 bases agree with TRBD2. This CDR3 comprises 17 residues. Germline V gives CDR1 MNHEY, CDR2 SVGEGT. After removal of 5 bases from V and 7 bases from J, the junction contained 10 bases not matched to a gene.